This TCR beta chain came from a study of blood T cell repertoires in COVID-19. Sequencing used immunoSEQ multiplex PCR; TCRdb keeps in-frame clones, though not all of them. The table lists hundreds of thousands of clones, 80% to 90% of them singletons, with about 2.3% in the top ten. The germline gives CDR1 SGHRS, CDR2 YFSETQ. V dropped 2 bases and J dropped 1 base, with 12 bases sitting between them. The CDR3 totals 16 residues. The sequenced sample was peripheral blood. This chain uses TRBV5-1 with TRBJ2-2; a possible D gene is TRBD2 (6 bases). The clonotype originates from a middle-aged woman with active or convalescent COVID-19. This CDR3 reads CASSLTGTGNTGELFF. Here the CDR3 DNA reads TGCGCCAGCAGCTTAACCGGGACTGGGAACACCGGGGAGCTGTTTTTT.